The sequence of this TCR beta chain was determined in a study of technical replicates of blood from a handful of donors. This clone was counted once. The CDR3 totals 14 residues. V gave up 4 bases and J gave up 2 bases, with 12 bases separating them. Germline assignment: CDR1 ENHRY and CDR2 SYGVKD. Data came from immunoSEQ multiplex PCR; TCRdb stores just in-frame clones and leaves some out. The table includes around 95,000 clones, 90% to 95% detected once. The receptor was derived from a human donor in good health. Source material: T cells isolated from PBMCs. This chain connects TRBV10-3 to TRBJ2-7, with D unclear. In DNA form, the CDR3 reads TGTGCCATCAGTGTAACAAACCTTACCTACGAGCAGTACTTC. It yields the protein CAISVTNLTYEQYF.